This entry lists 12 T cell receptor beta chains sequenced from one sample in a study of human T cells and chemical hapten exposure. Using its own MiXCR run on the RACE reads, TCRdb lists one record per CDR3 protein. The repertoire includes fewer than 100,000 distinct CDR3 sequences, under 15% of them detected once, and 2.1% sits in the top ten. Documented time point: patch test 1, 2 weeks after DPC sensitization. Treatment here: therapeutic diphenylcyclopropenone sensitization with weekly scalp DPC. This sample comprised whole blood, obtained in connection with sensitization to the hapten diphenylcyclopropenone (DPC). These receptors came from a woman aged 40 to 50 with alopecia areata. Some clones in this sample may be carry-over from other donors' samples.

This clonotype has only a few counts. The CDR3 reads CASSADNSYEQYF. CDR3 coding DNA: TGTGCCAGCAGCGCGGACAACTCCTACGAGCAGTACTTC. The chain links TRBV9 to TRBJ2-7; the D gene is possibly TRBD1 (5 bases). From germline, CDR1 is SGDLS and CDR2 YYNGEE. The length of the CDR3 is 13 residues. The germline V and J ends were trimmed by 3 bases and 0 bases, with 7 bases remaining between them. Together with reference TRBV9 and TRBJ2-7, the CDR3 gives the full variable domain: DSGVTQTPKHLITATGQRVTLRCSPRSGDLSVYWYQQSLDQGLQFLIQYYNGEERAKGNILERFSAQQFPDLHSELNLSSLELGDSALYFCASSADNSYEQYFGPGTRLTVT.

This sequence joins TRBV24-1 and TRBJ1-2; D is possibly TRBD1 (5 bases). This CDR3 is built from 12 residues. Germline V gene lookup returns CDR1 KGHDR and CDR2 SFDVKD. V gave up 5 bases and J gave up 4 bases, with 7 bases separating them. CDR3 nucleotide sequence: TGTGCCACCAGTGGGGGGACCTATGGCTACACCTTC. Translating it yields CATSGGTYGYTF.

This chain links TRBV28 with TRBJ1-2; no definite D call. CDR3 length: 13 residues. CDR1 is MDHEN and CDR2 is SYDVKM in the germline V gene. Trimming removed 5 bases at V and 7 bases at J, with 14 bases between. The chain's CDR3 is CASSPGPSTGYTF. In nucleotides, the CDR3 is TGTGCCAGCAGTCCCGGACCCTCCACTGGCTACACCTTC.

The chain has TRBV20-1 and TRBJ2-1; maybe TRBD2 (6 bases). The CDR3 has 14 amino acids. Trimming removed 1 base from V and 6 bases from J, with 13 bases in between. Germline lookup yields CDR1 DFQATT and CDR2 SNEGSKA (reference sequence). The CDR3 DNA sequence: TGCAGTGCTAGAGGGACTACCGTAGCCAATGAGCAGTTCTTC. Amino acid sequence: CSARGTTVANEQFF.

V is TRBV20-1 and J is TRBJ2-3; a weak D match, TRBD2 (5 bases). Trimming shortened V by 4 bases and J by 6 bases, and 11 bases separated the two germline ends. Germline assignment: CDR1 DFQATT and CDR2 SNEGSKA (reference sequence). The length of the CDR3 is 12 residues. Here the CDR3 DNA reads TGCAGTGCTACCGGCTGGGAGGATACGCAGTATTTT. It specifies CSATGWEDTQYF.

The chain carries TRBV25-1 and TRBJ2-3; possibly TRBD1 or TRBD2 for D (6 bases each). CDR1 and CDR2 (germline): MGHDK, SYGVNS. The CDR3 is made up of 16 amino acids. V lost 3 bases to trimming and J lost 0 bases, with 13 bases between them. The CDR3 coding sequence is TGTGCCAGCAGTGACGGAGGGGGTCCAAGCACAGATACGCAGTATTTT. Protein product: CASSDGGGPSTDTQYF. Full variable domain (outside the CDR3, taken from reference TRBV25-1 and TRBJ2-3): EADIYQTPRYLVIGTGKKITLECSQTMGHDKMYWYQQDPGMELHLIHYSYGVNSTEKGDLSSESTVSRIRTEHFPLTLESARPSHTSQYLCASSDGGGPSTDTQYFGPGTRLTVL.

The CDR3 here is CASSLIAEGEQFF. In nucleotides, the CDR3 is TGCGCCAGCAGCTTGATTGCAGAGGGTGAGCAGTTCTTC. The J gene is TRBJ2-1, the V gene TRBV5-1; D may be TRBD2 (5 bases). The CDR3 has 13 residues. Trimming removed 1 base from V and 9 bases from J, with 11 bases in between. Germline V lookup: CDR1 SGHRS, CDR2 YFSETQ.

The J gene is TRBJ1-1, the V gene TRBV6-5; tentatively, D is TRBD1 (6 bases). The CDR3 spans 13 residues. Trimming left V 8 bases short and J 2 bases short, with 12 bases between. Germline V gene lookup returns CDR1 MNHEY and CDR2 SVGAGI. In DNA form, the CDR3 reads TGTGCCAGCGCGGACAGCGCCAACACTGAAGCTTTCTTT. Amino acid sequence: CASADSANTEAFF.

This clonotype was detected only a few times. The rearrangement joins TRBV6-1 to TRBJ2-7; the D is unclear. This CDR3 comprises 10 residues. Germline CDR1 MNHNS, CDR2 SASEGT. The V gene lost 2 bases and the J gene lost 6 bases, with 2 bases spanning the gap. The CDR3 DNA is TGTGCCAGCAGTGAACCCGAGCAGTACTTC. It encodes CASSEPEQYF.

This clonotype was observed a handful of times. V and J are TRBV6-5 and TRBJ2-3, with 10 bases lining up with TRBD2. The CDR3 runs to 13 residues. Trimming cost V 8 bases and J 5 bases; bases outside gene matches: 4. Germline V lookup: CDR1 MNHEY, CDR2 SVGAGI. CDR3 in amino acids: CASCPSGGDTQYF. CDR3 in DNA: TGTGCCAGCTGCCCTAGCGGGGGAGATACGCAGTATTTT.

This chain joins TRBV28 and TRBJ2-1, with TRBD1 matching 10 bases. Germline V gives CDR1 MDHEN, CDR2 SYDVKM. V was clipped by 6 bases and J by 9 bases; unmatched bases: 14. This CDR3 contains 16 residues. The CDR3 is CASSEPPGQGSSEQFF. The CDR3 coding sequence is TGTGCCAGCAGCGAACCACCGGGACAGGGGTCGAGTGAGCAGTTCTTC.

This clonotype was found many times. V gene TRBV12-5 combines with J gene TRBJ2-5, with D maybe TRBD2 (5 bases). V dropped 3 bases and J dropped 3 bases, with 5 bases sitting between them. Germline CDR1 LGHNT, CDR2 FRNRAP. This CDR3 is 12 amino acids long. CDR3 region: CASGLAEETQYF. The CDR3 DNA sequence: TGTGCTAGTGGTTTAGCGGAAGAGACCCAGTACTTC.